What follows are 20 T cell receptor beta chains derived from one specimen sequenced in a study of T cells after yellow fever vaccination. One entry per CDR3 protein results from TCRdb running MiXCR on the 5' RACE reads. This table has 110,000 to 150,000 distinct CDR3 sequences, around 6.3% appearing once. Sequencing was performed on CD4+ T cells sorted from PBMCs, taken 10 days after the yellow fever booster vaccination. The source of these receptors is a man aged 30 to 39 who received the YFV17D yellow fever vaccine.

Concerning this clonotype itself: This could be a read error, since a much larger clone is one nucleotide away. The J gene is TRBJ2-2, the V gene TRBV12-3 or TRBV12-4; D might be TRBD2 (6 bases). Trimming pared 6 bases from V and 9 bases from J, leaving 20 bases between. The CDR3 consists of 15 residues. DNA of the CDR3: TGTGCCAGCAGGTTACTACTAGCAAAGCAACGGGAGCTGTTTTTT. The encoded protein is CASRLLLAKQRELFF.

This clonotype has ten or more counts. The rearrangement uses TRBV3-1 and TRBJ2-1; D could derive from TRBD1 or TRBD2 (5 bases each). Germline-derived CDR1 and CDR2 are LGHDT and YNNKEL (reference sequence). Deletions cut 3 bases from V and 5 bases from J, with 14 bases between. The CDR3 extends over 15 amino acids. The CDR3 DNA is TGTGCCAGCAGCCAGCCGGGACGGAATAACAATGAGCAGTTCTTC. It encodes CASSQPGRNNNEQFF.

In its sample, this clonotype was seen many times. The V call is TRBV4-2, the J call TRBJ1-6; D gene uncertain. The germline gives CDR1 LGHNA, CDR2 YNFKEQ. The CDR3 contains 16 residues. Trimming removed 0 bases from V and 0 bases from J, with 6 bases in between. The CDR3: CASSQDPSSYNSPLHF. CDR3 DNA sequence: TGTGCCAGCAGCCAAGATCCTAGCTCCTATAATTCACCCCTCCACTTT.

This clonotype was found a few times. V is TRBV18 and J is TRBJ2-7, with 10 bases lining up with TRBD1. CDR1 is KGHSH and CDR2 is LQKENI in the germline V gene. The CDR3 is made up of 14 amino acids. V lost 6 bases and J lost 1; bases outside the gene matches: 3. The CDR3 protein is CASSGQGLSYEQYF. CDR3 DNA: TGTGCCAGCTCGGGACAGGGGCTTTCCTACGAGCAGTACTTC. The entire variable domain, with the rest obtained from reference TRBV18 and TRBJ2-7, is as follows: NAGVMQNPRHLVRRRGQEARLRCSPMKGHSHVYWYRQLPEEGLKFMVYLQKENIIDESGMPKERFSAEFPKEGPSILRIQQVVRGDSAAYFCASSGQGLSYEQYFGPGTRLTVT.

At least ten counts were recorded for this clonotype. CDR3 residues: CASSAFSGTDTQYF. The CDR3 DNA reads TGTGCCAGTAGTGCCTTTAGCGGCACAGATACGCAGTATTTT. The rearrangement links TRBV19 to TRBJ2-3; tentatively, D is TRBD2 (5 bases). The CDR3 is 14 amino acids. Between the trimmed V and J ends, which lost 5 bases and 1 base, there was a span of 10 bases. The germline V gene has CDR1 LNHDA and CDR2 SQIVND (reference sequence).

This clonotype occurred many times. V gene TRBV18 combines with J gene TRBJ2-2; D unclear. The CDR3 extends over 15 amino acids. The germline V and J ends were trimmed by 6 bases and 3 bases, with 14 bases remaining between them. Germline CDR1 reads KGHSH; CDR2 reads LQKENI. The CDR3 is CASSPSRPDTGELFF. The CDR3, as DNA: TGTGCCAGCTCCCCCTCCCGACCGGACACCGGGGAGCTGTTTTTT.

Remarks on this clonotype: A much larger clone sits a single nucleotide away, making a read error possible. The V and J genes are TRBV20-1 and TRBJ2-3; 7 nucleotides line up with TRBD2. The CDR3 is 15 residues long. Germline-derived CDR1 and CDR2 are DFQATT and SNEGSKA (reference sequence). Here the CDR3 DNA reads TGCTGTGCCCCCAGTATGCGGGAGAGTACAGATACGCAGTATTTT. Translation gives CCAPSMRESTDTQYF.

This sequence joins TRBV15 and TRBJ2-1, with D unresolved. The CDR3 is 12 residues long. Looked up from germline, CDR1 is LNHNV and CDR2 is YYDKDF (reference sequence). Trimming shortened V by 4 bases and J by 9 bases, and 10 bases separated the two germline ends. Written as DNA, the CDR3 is TGTGCCACCAGCACCCTAGTTGCTGAGCAGTTCTTC. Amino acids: CATSTLVAEQFF.

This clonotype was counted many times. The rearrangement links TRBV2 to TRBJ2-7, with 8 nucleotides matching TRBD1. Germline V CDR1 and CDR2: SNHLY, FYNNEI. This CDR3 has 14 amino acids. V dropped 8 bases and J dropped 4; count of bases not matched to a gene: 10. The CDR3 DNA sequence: TGTGCCAGCTTGTCCGGGACAGGCGATTACGAGCAGTACTTC. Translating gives CASLSGTGDYEQYF.

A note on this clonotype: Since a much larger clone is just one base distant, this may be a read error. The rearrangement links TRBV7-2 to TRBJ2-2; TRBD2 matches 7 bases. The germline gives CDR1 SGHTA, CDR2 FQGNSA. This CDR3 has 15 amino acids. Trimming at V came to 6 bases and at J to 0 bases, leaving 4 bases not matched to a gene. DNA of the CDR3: TGTGCCAGCAGTCCCGGACTAGCGAACACCGGGGAGCTGTTTTTT. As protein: CASSPGLANTGELFF.

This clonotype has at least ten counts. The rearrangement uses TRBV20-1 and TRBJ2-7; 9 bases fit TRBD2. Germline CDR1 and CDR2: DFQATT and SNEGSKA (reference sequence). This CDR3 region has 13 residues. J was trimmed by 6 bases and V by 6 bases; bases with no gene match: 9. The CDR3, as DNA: TGCAGTGCAAAGGGACTAGCAATGGGCGAGCAGTACTTC. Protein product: CSAKGLAMGEQYF.

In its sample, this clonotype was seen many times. The CDR3 region has the DNA TGTGCCAGCAGTTTAGCGCCACAGGGGGCGAATCAGCCCCAGCATTTT. This gives the protein CASSLAPQGANQPQHF. The chain has TRBV12-3 or TRBV12-4 and TRBJ1-5, with 9 bases matching TRBD1. With V trimmed by 0 bases and J by 4 bases, 4 bases remained unmatched. The CDR3 is made up of 16 amino acids.

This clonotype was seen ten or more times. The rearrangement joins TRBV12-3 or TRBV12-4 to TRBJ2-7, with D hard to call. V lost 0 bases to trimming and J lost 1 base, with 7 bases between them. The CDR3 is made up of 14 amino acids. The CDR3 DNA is TGTGCCAGCAGTTTAGCGCACGGGTCCTACGAGCAGTACTTC. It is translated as CASSLAHGSYEQYF.

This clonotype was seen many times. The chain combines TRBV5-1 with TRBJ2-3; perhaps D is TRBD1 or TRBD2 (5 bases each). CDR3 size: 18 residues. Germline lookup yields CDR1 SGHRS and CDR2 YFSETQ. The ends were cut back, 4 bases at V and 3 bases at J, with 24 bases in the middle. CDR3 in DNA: TGCGCCAGCAGCCGAGTTCACCCGGGGCTAGCCAGGACAGATACGCAGTATTTT. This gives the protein CASSRVHPGLARTDTQYF.

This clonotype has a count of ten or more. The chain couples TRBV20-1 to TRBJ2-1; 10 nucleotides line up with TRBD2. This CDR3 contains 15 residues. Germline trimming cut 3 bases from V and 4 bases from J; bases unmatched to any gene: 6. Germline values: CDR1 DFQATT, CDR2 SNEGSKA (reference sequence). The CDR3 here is CSARPSGSFYNEQFF. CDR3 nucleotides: TGCAGTGCTAGGCCTAGCGGGAGTTTTTACAATGAGCAGTTCTTC.

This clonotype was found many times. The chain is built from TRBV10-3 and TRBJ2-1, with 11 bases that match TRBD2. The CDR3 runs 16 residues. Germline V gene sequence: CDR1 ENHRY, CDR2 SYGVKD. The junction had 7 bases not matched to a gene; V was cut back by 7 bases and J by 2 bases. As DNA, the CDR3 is TGTGCCATCAATTCCGGGACTAGCGGAGCCTACAATGAGCAGTTCTTC. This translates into CAINSGTSGAYNEQFF.

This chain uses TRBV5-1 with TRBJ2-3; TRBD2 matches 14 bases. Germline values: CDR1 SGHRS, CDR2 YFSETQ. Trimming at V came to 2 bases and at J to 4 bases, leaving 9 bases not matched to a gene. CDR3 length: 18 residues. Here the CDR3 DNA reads TGCGCCAGCAGCTTTGGGACTAGCGGGAGTATAGGCGCAGATACGCAGTATTTT. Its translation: CASSFGTSGSIGADTQYF.

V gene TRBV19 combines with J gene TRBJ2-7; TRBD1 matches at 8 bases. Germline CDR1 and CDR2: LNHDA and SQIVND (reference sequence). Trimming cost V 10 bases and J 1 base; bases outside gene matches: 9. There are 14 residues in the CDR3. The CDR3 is CATKPGGPSYEQYF. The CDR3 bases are TGTGCCACCAAGCCAGGGGGCCCGTCCTACGAGCAGTACTTC.

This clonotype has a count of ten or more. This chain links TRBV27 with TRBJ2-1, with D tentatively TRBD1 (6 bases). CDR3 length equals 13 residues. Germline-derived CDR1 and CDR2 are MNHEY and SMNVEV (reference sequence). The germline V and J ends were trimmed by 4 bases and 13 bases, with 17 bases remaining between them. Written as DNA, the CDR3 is TGTGCCAGCAGTTCACCATCCCGGGACACTCAGTTCTTC. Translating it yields CASSSPSRDTQFF.

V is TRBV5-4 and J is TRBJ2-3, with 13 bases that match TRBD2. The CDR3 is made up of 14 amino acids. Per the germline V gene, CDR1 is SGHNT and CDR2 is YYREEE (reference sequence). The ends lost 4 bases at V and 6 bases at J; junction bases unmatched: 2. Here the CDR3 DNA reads TGTGCCAGCAGCCAGACTAGCGGGAGGGATACGCAGTATTTT. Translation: CASSQTSGRDTQYF.